This entry features one T cell receptor beta chain sequence. Its antigen remains unidentified. CDR1 is SGHRS and CDR2 is YFSETQ in the germline V gene. This CDR3 contains 14 residues. Using eight separate reactions per sample, the authors generated cDNA. The UMIs carried a 6-nucleotide sample barcode, and they were added by template switching. Following a re-call of the 5' RACE reads, TCRdb has one entry per CDR3 protein and lacks DNA. The data include around 370,000 distinct CDR3 sequences; the top ten clones carry about 2.5%. The record originates from a study of monozygotic twins with inflammatory bowel disease. The study's findings and limits: Versus healthy twins, IBD patients showed fewer clonotypes shared with others, especially with disease activity.

The sequenced sample consisted of blood. The clonotype comes from a human donor with ulcerative colitis or Crohn's disease, or a healthy co-twin of an affected twin (not recorded which). The J gene is TRBJ1-1, the V gene TRBV5-1; TCRdb picks TRBD1, but there is no DNA to check that call. The CDR3 is CASSLWDSSKHAFF.